This T cell receptor beta chain was retrieved from a study of T cells in localized non-small cell lung cancer. V lost 5 bases and J lost 8; bases outside the gene matches: 4. The CDR3 length is 12 residues. The germline gives CDR1 SGHTA, CDR2 FQGNSA. As to this clone: The antigen remains unidentified.

General study points: A median of approximately 57 clones ranked among the top 100 in tumor appeared in adjacent lung. Higher blood T cell density went with longer overall survival. The tumor had only one region sequenced, so heterogeneity remains possible. Uninvolved nearby lung showed the greatest T cell clonality, exceeding that found in tumor.

The method was immunoSEQ multiplex PCR; TCRdb's version includes in-frame clones alone and lacks a portion of them. In the table there are some 10,000 clones, roughly 84% of which are singletons. The V and J genes are TRBV7-2 and TRBJ1-2, with 8 positions matching TRBD1. The receptor's source is a male donor aged 60 or over with stage III lung adenocarcinoma. The sample was peripheral blood, taken before any cancer treatment. The CDR3 sequence: CASSLDRDGYTF. The CDR3 nucleotides are TGTGCCAGCAGCCTGGACAGGGACGGCTACACCTTC.